The 4 T cell receptor beta chains in this list originate from one sample, sequenced in a study of blood T cell repertoires in COVID-19. Method: immunoSEQ multiplex PCR; TCRdb's copy keeps in-frame clones and lacks some. Of over 250,000 clones listed, approximately 90% are singletons. Input material: PBMCs or T cells enriched from blood (not recorded which). These receptors were taken from a woman aged 25 to 39 who had recovered from COVID-19.

The genes are TRBV30 and TRBJ2-5; 7 positions agree with TRBD1. The germline V gene has CDR1 GTSNPN and CDR2 SVGIG (reference sequence). The trim removed 3 bases at V and 0 bases at J, leaving 10 bases unmatched. This CDR3 has 16 residues. The chain's CDR3 is CAWRSTGTAYQETQYF. The CDR3 nucleotides are TGTGCCTGGAGAAGCACCGGGACAGCGTACCAAGAGACCCAGTACTTC.

The chain couples TRBV4-3 to TRBJ2-1, with 8 bases fitting TRBD2. The germline V gene has CDR1 LGHNA and CDR2 YSLEER. The CDR3 consists of 18 residues. V was clipped by 0 bases and J by 7 bases; unmatched bases: 14. CDR3 in DNA: TGCGCCAGCAGCCAAGAGCTCAGCGGGAGCCCCCTCGTTAATGAGCAGTTCTTC. This gives the protein CASSQELSGSPLVNEQFF.

The chain recombines TRBV27 with TRBJ2-1; the match to TRBD2 covers 9 bases. The junction had 3 bases not matched to a gene; V was cut back by 0 bases and J by 3 bases. This CDR3 contains 16 residues. Germline V gene lookup returns CDR1 MNHEY and CDR2 SMNVEV (reference sequence). CDR3 nucleotide sequence: TGTGCCAGCAGTTTATCAGGGACTAGCTACTACAATGAGCAGTTCTTC. Its translation is CASSLSGTSYYNEQFF.

The V and J genes are TRBV10-2 and TRBJ1-5, with 7 bases aligning to TRBD1. Germline values: CDR1 WSHSY, CDR2 SAAADI. Trimming removed 9 bases from V and 10 bases from J; junction bases left unmatched: 12. This CDR3 spans 13 amino acids. The CDR3 nucleotides are TGCGCCAGTGCAGGGCAGGGGGGACTTCCCCAGCATTTT. It is translated as CASAGQGGLPQHF.